A selection of T cell receptor beta chains follows, all from one sample in a study of cytomegalovirus exposure and HLA in healthy donors. Clones were sequenced by immunoSEQ multiplex PCR, and TCRdb holds only the in-frame ones, with some missing. The table lists about 180,000 clones, more than 70% of them singletons, with 0.38% in the top ten. Sequencing was done on a sample of PBMCs. Source of these receptors: a boy between 2 and 10 years old in good health and CMV-seronegative. CDR3s include the opening cysteine and the closing phenylalanine or tryptophan. D genes are given only for firm matches. Size is stated for part of the rows, as once, few or many counts, or as a class when the clone is expanded.

length: 15
V: TRBV27
size: -
J: TRBJ2-3
D: -
DNA: TGTGCCAGCAGTTTAAGAGGTGGTAGCACAGATACGCAGTATTTT
CDR3: CASSLRGGSTDTQYF

length: 16
V: TRBV18
size: few
J: TRBJ1-1
D: TRBD1
DNA: TGTGCCAGCTCACCTTCCGGGACAGGGGTGAACACTGAAGCTTTCTTT
CDR3: CASSPSGTGVNTEAFF

length: 16
V: TRBV2
size: -
J: TRBJ2-5
D: -
DNA: TGTGCCAGCAGTGAATACGGTCGGGACTACCAAGAGACCCAGTACTTC
CDR3: CASSEYGRDYQETQYF

length: 14
V: TRBV19
size: once
J: TRBJ2-2
D: -
DNA: TGTGCCACCTCGGGACAATCGAACACCGGGGAGCTGTTTTTT
CDR3: CATSGQSNTGELFF

length: 14
V: TRBV14
size: -
J: TRBJ2-2
D: -
DNA: TGTGCCAGCAGCCAAACAGCGGACACCGGGGAGCTGTTTTTT
CDR3: CASSQTADTGELFF

length: 16
V: TRBV7-9
size: -
J: TRBJ1-2
D: TRBD1
DNA: TGTGCCAGCAGCCCTCGACAGGGGGCGCGGAACTATGGCTACACCTTC
CDR3: CASSPRQGARNYGYTF

length: 14
V: TRBV28
size: -
J: TRBJ1-4
D: -
DNA: TGTGCCAGCAGTTTAAGCCCGCGGGGTGAAAAACTGTTTTTT
CDR3: CASSLSPRGEKLFF

length: 15
V: TRBV4-1
size: -
J: TRBJ1-1
D: -
DNA: TGCGCCAGCAGCCGGGGGCAGGGACGGGGCACTGAAGCTTTCTTT
CDR3: CASSRGQGRGTEAFF

length: 14
V: TRBV5-6
size: -
J: TRBJ2-7
D: -
DNA: TGTGCCAGCAGCTTATACTCCGTCCCTTACGAGCAGTACTTC
CDR3: CASSLYSVPYEQYF

length: 16
V: TRBV5-4
size: -
J: TRBJ2-2
D: -
DNA: TGTGCCAGCAGCCCGAGGGGAGGATCGAACACCGGGGAGCTGTTTTTT
CDR3: CASSPRGGSNTGELFF

length: 13
V: TRBV5-1
size: -
J: TRBJ1-1
D: -
DNA: TGCGCCAGCATGAGGGGGAGTTCCACTGAAGCTTTCTTT
CDR3: CASMRGSSTEAFF